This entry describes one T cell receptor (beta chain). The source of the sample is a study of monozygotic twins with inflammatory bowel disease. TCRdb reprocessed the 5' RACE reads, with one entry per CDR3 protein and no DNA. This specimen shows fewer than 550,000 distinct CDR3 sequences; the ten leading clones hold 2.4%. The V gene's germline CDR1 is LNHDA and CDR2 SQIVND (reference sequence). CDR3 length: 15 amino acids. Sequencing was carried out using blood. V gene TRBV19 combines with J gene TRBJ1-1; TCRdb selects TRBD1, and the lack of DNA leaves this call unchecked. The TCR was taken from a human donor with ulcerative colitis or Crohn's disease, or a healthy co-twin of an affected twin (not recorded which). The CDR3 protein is CASSNNRVFSPEAFF.